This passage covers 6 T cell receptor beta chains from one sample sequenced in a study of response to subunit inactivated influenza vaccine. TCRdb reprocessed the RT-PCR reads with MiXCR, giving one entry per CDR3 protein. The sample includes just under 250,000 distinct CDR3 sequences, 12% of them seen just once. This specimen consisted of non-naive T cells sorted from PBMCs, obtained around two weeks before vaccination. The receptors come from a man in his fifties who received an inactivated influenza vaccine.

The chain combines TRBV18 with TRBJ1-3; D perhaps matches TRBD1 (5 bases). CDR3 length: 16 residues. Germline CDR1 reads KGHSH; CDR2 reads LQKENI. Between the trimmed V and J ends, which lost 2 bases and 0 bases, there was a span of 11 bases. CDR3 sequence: CASSPLDTNSGNTIYF. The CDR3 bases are TGTGCCAGCTCACCATTGGACACCAACTCTGGAAACACCATATATTTT.

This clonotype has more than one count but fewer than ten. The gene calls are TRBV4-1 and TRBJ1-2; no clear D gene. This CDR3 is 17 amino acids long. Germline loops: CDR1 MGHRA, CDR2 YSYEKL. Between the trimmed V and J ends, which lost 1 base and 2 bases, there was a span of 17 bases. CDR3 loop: CASSQGRPVKLNYGYTF. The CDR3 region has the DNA TGCGCCAGCAGCCAAGGCAGGCCAGTGAAGCTGAACTATGGCTACACCTTC.

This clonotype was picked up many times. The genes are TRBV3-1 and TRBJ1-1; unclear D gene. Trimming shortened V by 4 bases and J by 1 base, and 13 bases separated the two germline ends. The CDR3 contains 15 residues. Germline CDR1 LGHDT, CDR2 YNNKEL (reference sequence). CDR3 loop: CASSPRVLANTEAFF. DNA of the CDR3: TGTGCCAGCAGCCCAAGGGTCCTCGCGAACACTGAAGCTTTCTTT.

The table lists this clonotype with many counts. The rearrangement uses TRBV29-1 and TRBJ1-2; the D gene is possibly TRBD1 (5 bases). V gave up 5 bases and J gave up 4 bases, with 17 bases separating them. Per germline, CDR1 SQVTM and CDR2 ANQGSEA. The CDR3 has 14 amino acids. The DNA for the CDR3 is TGCAGCGTTAGCTCTCCAGGGACGATCTATGGCTACACCTTC. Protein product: CSVSSPGTIYGYTF.

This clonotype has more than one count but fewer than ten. CDR3 sequence reads: CASSLKPASEVHDEQFF. The CDR3 nucleotides read TGTGCCAGCAGCTTAAAACCTGCTAGCGAAGTACACGATGAGCAGTTCTTC. This chain joins TRBV7-2 and TRBJ2-1; TRBD2 is a possible D gene (6 bases). The V gene lost 2 bases and the J gene lost 8 bases, with 22 bases spanning the gap. CDR1 and CDR2 (germline): SGHTA, FQGNSA. The CDR3 consists of 17 residues.

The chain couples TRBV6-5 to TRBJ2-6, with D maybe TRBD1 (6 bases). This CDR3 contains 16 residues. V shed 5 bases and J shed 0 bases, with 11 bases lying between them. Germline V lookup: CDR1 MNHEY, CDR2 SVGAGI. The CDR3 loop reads CASSTTGHSGANVLTF. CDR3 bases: TGTGCCAGCAGTACTACAGGGCACTCTGGGGCCAACGTCCTGACTTTC.